Sequencing of this TCR beta chain was carried out in a study of CD8+CD57+ T cells in acquired aplastic anemia. Study in general: DNA recovered from sorted CD4+ and CD8+ cells had a mean of about 3.5 ug.

TCR beta VDJ and CDR3 were profiled, and genomic DNA was the template. TCRdb re-analysed the reads in MiXCR, keeping a single row per CDR3 protein. In the table there are some 280,000 distinct CDR3 sequences, 50% to 70% of which are singletons. The CDR3 is made up of 16 amino acids. Germline lookup yields CDR1 SNHLY and CDR2 FYNNEI. V was trimmed by 0 bases and J by 1 base, leaving 10 bases between them. The study's findings and limits: Patients and controls were found to share 25 to 35 CD8+ CDR3 sequences. Simpson's diversity of CD8+ cells was not significantly different in patients compared with controls.

Concerning this clonotype itself: What it binds is unknown.

The receptor was derived from a human donor with severe aplastic anemia or a healthy control (not recorded which). The sequencing input was sorted CD4+, CD8+, or CD8+CD57+ T cells (not recorded which) from PBMCs. The V and J genes are TRBV2 and TRBJ2-1; possibly TRBD2 for D (6 bases). Here the CDR3 DNA reads TGTGCCAGCAGTGAAGCGGGCGGGGCATCCTACAATGAGCAGTTCTTC. This codes for CASSEAGGASYNEQFF.